The 3 T cell receptor beta chains below come from one sample, sequenced in a study of molecular identifiers for immune sequencing clone quantification. TCRdb reprocessed the PCR reads with MiXCR, giving one entry per CDR3 protein. Among around 480,000 distinct CDR3 sequences listed, 25% were seen once. Sequencing used naive CD8+ T cells from blood, with Jurkat cell RNA spiked in. Subset defined: FACS-sorted CD8+CD4-CCR7+CD45RA+ naive T cells. These receptors were obtained from a human donor in good health. Some libraries in this study had Jurkat cell RNA spiked in.

This clonotype was observed at least ten times. This sequence joins TRBV15 and TRBJ2-2; TRBD2 agrees at 14 bases. The CDR3 totals 16 residues. Trimming at V came to 5 bases and at J to 10 bases, leaving 9 bases not matched to a gene. Germline CDR1 and CDR2: LNHNV and YYDKDF (reference sequence). The CDR3 protein is CATSEWTSGRSVELFF. In DNA form, the CDR3 reads TGTGCCACCAGCGAGTGGACTAGCGGGAGGAGTGTGGAGCTGTTTTTT.

J is TRBJ2-5 and V is TRBV11-2, with a tentative D call TRBD1 (5 bases). The ends were cut back, 1 base at V and 0 bases at J, with 12 bases in the middle. Germline V gene data show CDR1 as SGHAT and CDR2 as FQNNGV. CDR3 length: 16 residues. CDR3 protein: CASSLGFKTDQETQYF. The CDR3 nucleotides are TGTGCCAGCAGCTTAGGCTTCAAGACAGACCAAGAGACCCAGTACTTC.

This clonotype appeared many times. The chain couples TRBV20-1 to TRBJ1-5; 8 nucleotides line up with TRBD1. Trimming took 5 bases from V and 6 from J; bases not matched to a gene: 6. The CDR3 sequence is 13 residues long. Germline assignment: CDR1 DFQATT and CDR2 SNEGSKA (reference sequence). CDR3 in DNA: TGCAGTGCTCAGGACAGGGTCTTTCAGCCCCAGCATTTT. Encoded protein: CSAQDRVFQPQHF.